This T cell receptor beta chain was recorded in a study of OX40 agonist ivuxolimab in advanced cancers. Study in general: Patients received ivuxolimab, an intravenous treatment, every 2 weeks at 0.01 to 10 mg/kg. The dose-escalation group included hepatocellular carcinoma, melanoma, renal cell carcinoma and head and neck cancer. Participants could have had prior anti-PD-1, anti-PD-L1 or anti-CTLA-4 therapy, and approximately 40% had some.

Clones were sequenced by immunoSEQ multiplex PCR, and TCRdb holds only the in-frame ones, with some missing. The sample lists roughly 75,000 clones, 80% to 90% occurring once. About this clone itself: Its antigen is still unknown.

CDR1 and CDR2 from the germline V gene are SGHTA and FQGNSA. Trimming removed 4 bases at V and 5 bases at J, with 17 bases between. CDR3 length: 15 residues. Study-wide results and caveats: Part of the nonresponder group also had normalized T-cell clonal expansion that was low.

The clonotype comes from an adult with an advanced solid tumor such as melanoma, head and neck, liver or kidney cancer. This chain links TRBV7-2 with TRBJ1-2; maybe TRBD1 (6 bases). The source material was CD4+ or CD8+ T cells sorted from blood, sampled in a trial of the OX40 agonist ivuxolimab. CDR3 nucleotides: TGTGCCAGCAGCTCACGGACAGTTCCGGGTTATGGCTACACCTTC. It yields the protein CASSSRTVPGYGYTF.